Sequencing of this T cell receptor (beta chain) was carried out in a study of CD8 T cells in ankylosing spondylitis. TCRdb re-called the 5' RACE reads with MiXCR, one entry per CDR3 protein. The profile shows about 400,000 distinct CDR3 sequences, around 22% of them singletons. The CDR3 covers 12 residues. V was pared by 6 bases and J by 4 bases, with 10 bases between. Germline CDR1 reads MDHEN; CDR2 reads SYDVKM. This clonotype was observed a handful of times. What it recognizes is unknown. General study findings and limits: Blood from ankylosing spondylitis patients appeared to carry a characteristic roughly 8-variant TCR beta motif. Earlier authors reported some of these motif variants in reactive arthritis synovial fluid and blood.

V and J are TRBV28 and TRBJ2-7; TRBD1 might be the D (5 bases). The receptor comes from a male donor with ankylosing spondylitis. Sequences were obtained from blood, either unsorted or a sorted T cell fraction (not recorded which). CDR3 bases: TGTGCCAGCAGATCCCAGGGTTACGAGCAGTACTTC. This gives the protein CASRSQGYEQYF.